These 31 T cell receptor beta chains share one sample of origin, sequenced in a study of T cells in Graves' hyperthyroidism and ophthalmopathy. Researchers took RNA transcripts and amplified the TCR beta CDR3 regions from them. When the TCR CDR3 underwent first-round RT-PCR, the HTBI primer set was used. TCRdb processed the multiplex PCR reads anew with MiXCR; each CDR3 protein has one entry. The sample gives about 640,000 distinct CDR3 sequences, about 14% of which show up once; roughly an eighth is in the top ten. Sequencing was done on a sample of blood. These TCRs come from a woman aged 45-65 years with Graves' ophthalmopathy.

This rearrangement joins TRBV5-5 to TRBJ2-1; no definite D call. The CDR3 consists of 13 residues. The ends were cut back, 5 bases at V and 4 bases at J, with 10 bases in the middle. Germline lookup yields CDR1 SGHKS and CDR2 YYEKEE (reference sequence). The CDR3 sequence: CASSFQGYNEQFF. The CDR3 bases are TGTGCCAGCAGTTTCCAAGGATACAATGAGCAGTTCTTC.

This clonotype was detected ten times or more. The chain recombines TRBV5-1 with TRBJ2-1; 8 bases fit TRBD2. The trim removed 3 bases at V and 1 base at J, leaving 6 bases unmatched. The CDR3 loop spans 16 amino acids. From germline, CDR1 is SGHRS and CDR2 YFSETQ. DNA for the CDR3: TGCGCCAGCAGCTCGGAAGCGGGAGCTTCCTACAATGAGCAGTTCTTC. As protein: CASSSEAGASYNEQFF.

This clonotype was recorded at least ten times. This sequence joins TRBV28 and TRBJ2-1; 8 nucleotides match TRBD1. The CDR3 loop spans 13 amino acids. Germline V gives CDR1 MDHEN, CDR2 SYDVKM. J was trimmed by 7 bases and V by 6 bases; bases with no gene match: 5. CDR3 DNA sequence: TGTGCCAGCAGCTCCTGGACAGGGAATGAGCAGTTCTTC. It yields the protein CASSSWTGNEQFF.

The V call is TRBV19, the J call TRBJ2-1; TRBD1 is a possible D gene (6 bases). The germline gives CDR1 LNHDA, CDR2 SQIVND (reference sequence). V lost 3 bases and J 4 bases, leaving 10 bases between the germline ends. This CDR3 is built from 14 residues. The CDR3 here is CASSMKDSYNEQFF. DNA for the CDR3: TGTGCCAGTAGTATGAAGGACAGTTACAATGAGCAGTTCTTC.

There are many counts of this clonotype. The V gene is TRBV7-2, the J gene TRBJ2-2; D gene uncertain. This CDR3 contains 16 residues. The V end lost 1 base, the J end lost 0 bases, and 9 bases lay between the germline ends. Germline loops: CDR1 SGHTA, CDR2 FQGNSA. The CDR3: CASSLVQSTNTGELFF. CDR3 sequence (DNA): TGTGCCAGCAGCTTAGTACAGTCAACGAACACCGGGGAGCTGTTTTTT.

The V gene is TRBV5-8, the J gene TRBJ1-6; 8 bases fit TRBD1. The germline V gene encodes CDR1 SGHTS and CDR2 YDEGEE. This CDR3 contains 14 residues. V lost 3 bases, J lost 5 bases, and 1 base stayed unmatched. The CDR3 region is CASSSQGDNSPLHF. The CDR3 DNA reads as TGTGCCAGCAGCTCACAGGGGGATAATTCACCCCTCCACTTT.

The chain combines TRBV20-1 with TRBJ2-1, with 13 positions matching TRBD2. Germline V CDR1 and CDR2: DFQATT, SNEGSKA (reference sequence). Trimming at V came to 1 base and at J to 3 bases, leaving 6 bases not matched to a gene. The CDR3 totals 17 residues. The CDR3 is CSARGGTSGTHYNEQFF. In nucleotides, the CDR3 is TGCAGTGCTAGAGGAGGGACTAGCGGGACCCACTACAATGAGCAGTTCTTC.

This clonotype came up a few times. The CDR3 reads CASLRPQQNIQYF. The CDR3 coding sequence is TGTGCCAGCCTACGTCCACAGCAAAACATTCAGTACTTC. The chain couples TRBV6-2 or TRBV6-3 to TRBJ2-4; D unresolved. The germline V gene has CDR1 MNHEY and CDR2 SVGEGT. The V and J ends lost 8 bases and 5 bases respectively, with 13 bases between them. The CDR3 is made up of 13 amino acids.

The V and J genes are TRBV20-1 and TRBJ1-4; possible D gene TRBD1, 6 bases. The CDR3 spans 19 residues. Germline V CDR1 and CDR2: DFQATT, SNEGSKA (reference sequence). V lost 3 bases and J lost 0, with 23 bases in between. CDR3 sequence: CSASRGAYLSDATNEKLFF. The CDR3 nucleotides read TGCAGTGCTAGCCGGGGGGCCTATCTAAGCGATGCAACTAATGAAAAACTGTTTTTT.

The sample holds many counts of this clonotype. The chain employs TRBV27 and TRBJ2-2, with TRBD2 matching over 11 bases. The CDR3 contains 18 residues. Germline trimming cut 5 bases from V and 4 bases from J; bases unmatched to any gene: 12. CDR1 and CDR2 (germline): MNHEY, SMNVEV (reference sequence). The CDR3, as DNA: TGTGCCAGCAGTCTAAACGGACTAGCGGGCCCGGGCACCGGGGAGCTGTTTTTT. It specifies CASSLNGLAGPGTGELFF.

V gene TRBV4-3 combines with J gene TRBJ2-3, with D unclear. V gave up 0 bases and J gave up 2 bases, with 18 bases separating them. CDR1 and CDR2 from the germline V gene are LGHNA and YSLEER. The CDR3 runs 18 residues. The CDR3, as DNA: TGCGCCAGCAGCCAAGAAACGACGACGGAATTCCCCACAGATACGCAGTATTTT. The encoded protein is CASSQETTTEFPTDTQYF.

This clonotype was seen at least ten times. The chain couples TRBV20-1 to TRBJ2-1; 12 bases agree with TRBD2. The V segment lost 0 bases and the J segment 4 bases; nucleotides outside the gene matches: 7. The CDR3 is 17 amino acids. Per the germline V gene, CDR1 is DFQATT and CDR2 is SNEGSKA (reference sequence). The CDR3 loop reads CSARDLRTSGAYNEQFF. CDR3 in DNA: TGCAGTGCTAGAGATTTGAGGACTAGCGGGGCATACAATGAGCAGTTCTTC.

This clonotype has ten or more counts. The rearrangement uses TRBV18 and TRBJ1-4; TRBD1 matches 7 bases. Per the germline V gene, CDR1 is KGHSH and CDR2 is LQKENI. CDR3 size: 17 residues. J lost 7 bases, V lost 1 base, and 12 bases had no gene match. CDR3 protein: CASSPLSVSGGIEKLFF. The CDR3 bases are TGTGCCAGCTCACCACTCAGTGTCTCAGGGGGAATTGAAAAACTGTTTTTT.

In its sample, this clonotype was seen many times. This chain connects TRBV2 to TRBJ2-1, with D perhaps matching TRBD1 (6 bases). Germline assignment: CDR1 SNHLY and CDR2 FYNNEI. The V end was cut by 6 bases, the J end by 7 bases, with 13 bases between. The CDR3 is made up of 13 amino acids. CDR3 DNA sequence: TGTGCCAGCAGGGAAAACACAGGGAATGAGCAGTTCTTC. Translating gives CASRENTGNEQFF. Complete variable domain (other parts from reference TRBV2 and TRBJ2-1): EPEVTQTPSHQVTQMGQEVILRCVPISNHLYFYWYRQILGQKVEFLVSFYNNEISEKSEIFDDQFSVERPDGSNFTLKIRSTKLEDSAMYFCASRENTGNEQFFGPGTRLTVL.

This clonotype appeared many times. The V and J genes are TRBV5-1 and TRBJ2-3; D is possibly TRBD2 (6 bases). The CDR3 has 16 amino acids. Germline CDR1 SGHRS, CDR2 YFSETQ. Trimming shortened V by 3 bases and J by 5 bases, and 19 bases separated the two germline ends. The CDR3 here is CASSSEGAGFGDTQYF. Written as DNA, the CDR3 is TGCGCCAGCAGCTCGGAGGGAGCAGGTTTTGGAGATACGCAGTATTTT.

The sample holds many counts of this clonotype. CDR3 amino acids: CSAMSSGGSLETQYF. As DNA, the CDR3 is TGCAGTGCTATGTCCAGCGGCGGGAGTTTAGAGACCCAGTACTTC. J is TRBJ2-5 and V is TRBV20-1, with 7 positions matching TRBD2. This CDR3 is 15 amino acids long. Germline CDR1 DFQATT, CDR2 SNEGSKA (reference sequence). Losses at the gene ends were 4 bases for V and 4 bases for J; bases not matched to a gene: 12.

The chain couples TRBV11-2 to TRBJ2-1; no clear D gene. Trimming shortened V by 2 bases and J by 7 bases, and 12 bases separated the two germline ends. CDR1 is SGHAT, CDR2 FQNNGV, per germline. The CDR3 has 14 residues. The CDR3 loop reads CASSLTPSLNEQFF. The CDR3 bases are TGTGCCAGCAGCTTAACCCCATCCTTAAATGAGCAGTTCTTC.

The chain is built from TRBV30 and TRBJ2-6; possible D gene TRBD1, 5 bases. CDR3 length: 15 residues. Trimming cost V 2 bases and J 0 bases, with 8 bases left between them. Germline CDR1 and CDR2: GTSNPN and SVGIG (reference sequence). CDR3 residues: CAWSFDSSGANVLTF. CDR3 bases: TGTGCCTGGAGTTTCGACAGCTCTGGGGCCAACGTCCTGACTTTC.

The sample holds many counts of this clonotype. This chain links TRBV28 with TRBJ1-2; 12 bases map to TRBD1. The CDR3 totals 14 residues. J gave up 3 bases and V 7 bases, and 3 bases lay outside the gene matches. Looked up from germline, CDR1 is MDHEN and CDR2 is SYDVKM. The CDR3 reads CASTGTGGDYGYTF. CDR3 DNA: TGTGCCAGCACAGGGACAGGGGGCGACTATGGCTACACCTTC.

This clonotype was observed many times. The chain uses TRBV3-1 and TRBJ2-3; D is unclear. CDR1 and CDR2 (germline): LGHDT, YNNKEL (reference sequence). The V end lost 9 bases, the J end lost 5 bases, and 21 bases lay between the germline ends. This CDR3 region has 15 residues. This chain's CDR3 is CASPKTAAKVDTQYF. The CDR3 nucleotides read TGTGCCAGTCCCAAGACGGCAGCAAAAGTAGATACGCAGTATTTT.

The rearrangement links TRBV6-5 to TRBJ2-3; the D is unclear. CDR1 is MNHEY, CDR2 SVGAGI, per germline. The V and J ends lost 0 bases and 8 bases respectively, with 12 bases between them. The CDR3 length is 14 residues. The DNA of the CDR3 is TGTGCCAGCAGTTACTCGACAAGTTCGGGTACGCAGTATTTT. Its protein product is CASSYSTSSGTQYF.

This clonotype appeared a few times. This sequence joins TRBV14 and TRBJ2-1, with 9 bases matching TRBD2. Unmatched junction bases numbered 8, after V lost 8 bases and J lost 6 bases. From germline, CDR1 is SGHDN and CDR2 FVKESK. CDR3 length: 14 amino acids. The CDR3 nucleotides are TGTGCCAGCGCGATAGCGGGGGTTCTCAATGAGCAGTTCTTC. Amino acid sequence: CASAIAGVLNEQFF.

This clonotype was seen many times. The chain links TRBV7-2 to TRBJ1-2; D is undetermined. CDR3 length: 13 residues. The V and J ends lost 2 bases and 0 bases respectively, with 4 bases between them. The germline V gene has CDR1 SGHTA and CDR2 FQGNSA. The CDR3 loop is CASSLSPNYGYTF. The CDR3 DNA is TGTGCCAGCAGCTTATCCCCTAACTATGGCTACACCTTC.

The CDR3 loop reads CASNRVRAGNTIYF. The CDR3 DNA reads as TGTGCCAGCAACCGGGTCAGGGCGGGGAACACCATATATTTT. The genes are TRBV28 and TRBJ1-3; maybe TRBD1 (5 bases). This CDR3 region has 14 residues. Germline CDR1 MDHEN, CDR2 SYDVKM. Trimming shortened V by 7 bases and J by 7 bases, and 17 bases separated the two germline ends. Full variable domain (missing parts from reference TRBV28 and TRBJ1-3): DVKVTQSSRYLVKRTGEKVFLECVQDMDHENMFWYRQDPGLGLRLIYFSYDVKMKEKGDIPEGYSVSREKKERFSLILESASTNQTSMYLCASNRVRAGNTIYFGEGSWLTVV.

This clonotype was seen at least ten times. The rearrangement uses TRBV28 and TRBJ2-4; 7 bases are shared with TRBD1. Trimming cost V 6 bases and J 5 bases; bases outside gene matches: 7. Germline V gene lookup returns CDR1 MDHEN and CDR2 SYDVKM. The CDR3 is 14 residues long. CDR3 residues: CASSRNRGENIQYF. The CDR3 bases are TGTGCCAGCAGCCGCAACAGGGGAGAAAACATTCAGTACTTC. Combining the CDR3 with reference TRBV28 and TRBJ2-4 gives the whole variable domain DVKVTQSSRYLVKRTGEKVFLECVQDMDHENMFWYRQDPGLGLRLIYFSYDVKMKEKGDIPEGYSVSREKKERFSLILESASTNQTSMYLCASSRNRGENIQYFGAGTRLSVL.

V gene TRBV7-9 combines with J gene TRBJ2-1; possibly TRBD2 for D (5 bases). V lost 6 bases and J lost 3, with 21 bases in between. The CDR3 loop spans 17 amino acids. Germline CDR1 SEHNR, CDR2 FQNEAQ (reference sequence). Here the CDR3 DNA reads TGTGCCAGCAGTCAAAGGTCGAGGGATCGAATCTACAATGAGCAGTTCTTC. Its protein is CASSQRSRDRIYNEQFF.

There are many counts of this clonotype. The CDR3 spells CSARDRQGGNQPQHF. CDR3 DNA: TGCAGTGCTAGAGATCGGCAGGGTGGCAATCAGCCCCAGCATTTT. The chain links TRBV20-1 to TRBJ1-5; tentative D call: TRBD1 (5 bases). This CDR3 comprises 15 residues. Germline CDR1 and CDR2: DFQATT and SNEGSKA (reference sequence). V lost 0 bases and J lost 2, with 11 bases in between.

This clonotype was detected a few times. The rearrangement joins TRBV30 to TRBJ2-5, with unresolved D. V shed 0 bases and J shed 2 bases, with 7 bases lying between them. Germline V lookup: CDR1 GTSNPN, CDR2 SVGIG (reference sequence). There are 13 residues in the CDR3. CDR3 protein: CAWSVPGQETQYF. As DNA, the CDR3 is TGTGCCTGGAGTGTACCTGGGCAAGAGACCCAGTACTTC.

This clonotype has ten or more counts. This chain uses TRBV14 with TRBJ2-3, with D possibly TRBD2 on 6 matching bases. The germline V gene has CDR1 SGHDN and CDR2 FVKESK. Trimming stripped 5 bases from V and 6 bases from J, with 21 bases between. The CDR3 covers 16 residues. CDR3 amino acids: CASSSGRRATLDTQYF. CDR3 DNA: TGTGCCAGCAGCTCGGGGAGGAGAGCGACGTTGGATACGCAGTATTTT.

This clonotype was observed a few times. The chain uses TRBV25-1 and TRBJ2-7; TRBD2 aligns across 7 bases. The CDR3 contains 15 residues. The V gene end was trimmed by 3 bases and the J gene end by 2 bases; junction bases not matched to a gene: 7. Germline CDR1 MGHDK, CDR2 SYGVNS. The CDR3: CASSDPGGGTYEQYF. DNA of the CDR3: TGTGCCAGCAGTGATCCGGGCGGGGGAACCTACGAGCAGTACTTC.

This clonotype was seen repeatedly, ten times or more. This chain links TRBV2 with TRBJ2-1; D might be TRBD1 or TRBD2, each matching 5 bases. The CDR3 extends over 14 amino acids. Germline CDR1 and CDR2: SNHLY and FYNNEI. With 7 bases removed from V and 0 bases from J, the gap between germline ends came to 10 bases. In DNA, the CDR3 is TGTGCCAGCACCGGGACGAGCTCCTACAATGAGCAGTTCTTC. This translates into CASTGTSSYNEQFF.